A single sample gave rise to the 25 T cell receptor beta chains below, sequenced in a study of identical twins. MiXCR, applied by TCRdb to the 5' RACE reads, yields one record per CDR3 protein. The sample carries 250,000 or so distinct CDR3 sequences, about 7.3% recorded once. The same sample was also used in a study of yellow fever vaccine responses in identical twins.

The sequencing input was memory (CD45RO+) T cells sorted from blood. The receptor source for this set is a woman between 18 and 30 years old in good health.

A few counts support this clonotype. This chain links TRBV7-6 with TRBJ2-3; 10 bases are a match to TRBD2. Looked up from germline, CDR1 is SGHVS and CDR2 is FNYEAQ. The CDR3 extends over 17 amino acids. The V and J ends lost 5 bases and 3 bases, in that order; junction bases with no gene match: 11. CDR3 nucleotide sequence: TGTGCCAGCAGCCTAGGGAGCGGGAGGGCCGTAACAGATACGCAGTATTTT. Translating gives CASSLGSGRAVTDTQYF.

This clonotype has ten or more counts. The chain employs TRBV28 and TRBJ2-3; 7 nucleotides agree with TRBD2. This CDR3 is built from 14 residues. J gave up 2 bases and V 6 bases, and 5 bases lay outside the gene matches. CDR1 MDHEN and CDR2 SYDVKM come from the germline V gene. CDR3 protein: CASRGGRATDTQYF. CDR3 nucleotide sequence: TGTGCCAGCAGGGGGGGGAGGGCCACAGATACGCAGTATTTT. Full variable domain (missing parts from reference TRBV28 and TRBJ2-3): DVKVTQSSRYLVKRTGEKVFLECVQDMDHENMFWYRQDPGLGLRLIYFSYDVKMKEKGDIPEGYSVSREKKERFSLILESASTNQTSMYLCASRGGRATDTQYFGPGTRLTVL.

This clonotype was observed at least ten times. The chain recombines TRBV7-9 with TRBJ2-7, with a weak D call TRBD1 (5 bases). The V gene lost 8 bases and the J gene lost 3 bases, with 14 bases spanning the gap. This CDR3 has 13 residues. CDR1 is SEHNR, CDR2 FQNEAQ, per germline (reference sequence). The CDR3 DNA reads as TGTGCCAGCCAAGGACACGGGTACTACGAGCAGTACTTC. Its translation: CASQGHGYYEQYF.

This clonotype was detected a few times. The CDR3 DNA sequence: TGTGCCAGCAGCGAATTGGGGGGCCGTATTGTTGGCTACACCTTC. Protein product: CASSELGGRIVGYTF. The chain joins TRBV28 to TRBJ1-2, with a possible D match to TRBD1 (6 bases). V was cut by 6 bases and J by 7 bases, with 21 bases left in between. The CDR3 is made up of 15 amino acids. Germline CDR1 MDHEN, CDR2 SYDVKM.

This clonotype was seen a handful of times. The gene calls are TRBV7-2 and TRBJ2-1, with 9 bases identical to TRBD1. The CDR3 contains 15 residues. The germline V gene encodes CDR1 SGHTA and CDR2 FQGNSA. Trimming at V came to 5 bases and at J to 3 bases, leaving 5 bases not matched to a gene. The CDR3 sequence: CASSPGTGNYNEQFF. CDR3 DNA sequence: TGTGCCAGCAGCCCCGGGACAGGGAACTACAATGAGCAGTTCTTC.

This clonotype came up many times. The chain links TRBV6-6 to TRBJ1-4; D is ambiguous. This CDR3 spans 13 amino acids. The V end was cut by 3 bases, the J end by 7 bases, with 9 bases between. The germline CDR1 and CDR2 sequences are MNHNY and SVGAGI (reference sequence). CDR3 sequence (DNA): TGTGCCAGCAGTTATTCGGCTTCTGAAAAACTGTTTTTT. Encoded protein: CASSYSASEKLFF.

The chain couples TRBV18 to TRBJ2-7; the D is unclear. CDR3 length: 14 residues. The V gene's germline CDR1 is KGHSH and CDR2 LQKENI. With 3 bases removed from V and 3 bases from J, the gap between germline ends came to 12 bases. The CDR3 sequence: CASSPYEVLYEQYF. CDR3 DNA sequence: TGTGCCAGCTCACCCTATGAGGTTCTCTACGAGCAGTACTTC.

The rearrangement links TRBV7-3 to TRBJ2-1, with TRBD1 as a possible D gene (5 bases). The CDR3 length is 17 residues. CDR1 is SGHTA and CDR2 is FQGTGA in the germline V gene. The V and J ends lost 0 bases and 3 bases respectively, with 15 bases between them. The CDR3, as DNA: TGTGCCAGCAGCTTAACCCCCGGCAGGGTGGACTACAATGAGCAGTTCTTC. Translation: CASSLTPGRVDYNEQFF.

V gene TRBV20-1 combines with J gene TRBJ2-1; TRBD1 might be the D (5 bases). This CDR3 contains 14 residues. Germline V gene lookup returns CDR1 DFQATT and CDR2 SNEGSKA (reference sequence). Trimming removed 3 bases from V and 6 bases from J, with 15 bases in between. The CDR3 loop is CSASSPDRPNEQFF. The CDR3 coding sequence is TGCAGTGCTAGTTCACCCGACAGACCCAATGAGCAGTTCTTC.

This clonotype was seen more than once but under ten times. The chain joins TRBV5-4 to TRBJ2-5, with no clear D. The CDR3 covers 12 residues. Trimming cost V 4 bases and J 0 bases, with 4 bases left between them. Germline V lookup: CDR1 SGHNT, CDR2 YYREEE (reference sequence). CDR3 in DNA: TGTGCCAGCAGCCCCGACCAAGAGACCCAGTACTTC. Protein sequence: CASSPDQETQYF.

The chain links TRBV7-2 to TRBJ1-1, with D possibly matching TRBD1 (6 bases). The germline V gene has CDR1 SGHTA and CDR2 FQGNSA. V was pared by 4 bases and J by 6 bases, with 15 bases between. This CDR3 is built from 14 residues. The chain's CDR3 is CASSSAGARAEAFF. CDR3 nucleotides: TGTGCCAGCAGCTCCGCGGGGGCGAGAGCTGAAGCTTTCTTT.

This clonotype was seen a handful of times. This chain links TRBV10-1 with TRBJ2-2; D remains ambiguous. The V end was cut by 2 bases, the J end by 4 bases, with 20 bases between. The CDR3 length is 18 residues. Germline V gene sequence: CDR1 WNHNN, CDR2 SYGVQD (reference sequence). The CDR3 reads CASSEVPGGRWGTGELFF. The CDR3 bases are TGCGCCAGCAGTGAGGTCCCTGGCGGACGGTGGGGCACCGGGGAGCTGTTTTTT.

V is TRBV29-1 and J is TRBJ2-1, with D perhaps matching TRBD1 (6 bases). Germline CDR1 and CDR2: SQVTM and ANQGSEA. V lost 7 bases and J 7 bases, leaving 20 bases between the germline ends. This CDR3 is built from 14 residues. For the CDR3, the DNA is TGCAGCGGCAACCGGGACAACAGTAGGAATGAGCAGTTCTTC. Protein product: CSGNRDNSRNEQFF.

This sequence joins TRBV19 and TRBJ2-2; 11 nucleotides match TRBD1. The germline V gene has CDR1 LNHDA and CDR2 SQIVND (reference sequence). CDR3 size: 15 residues. V lost 9 bases and J lost 5; bases outside the gene matches: 8. The CDR3 bases are TGTGCCAGCTATACCGGGACAGGGGGTACCGGGGAGCTGTTTTTT. Its translation: CASYTGTGGTGELFF. The full variable domain, in which reference TRBV19 and TRBJ2-2 provide the parts outside the CDR3, is DGGITQSPKYLFRKEGQNVTLSCEQNLNHDAMYWYRQDPGQGLRLIYYSQIVNDFQKGDIAEGYSVSREKKESFPLTVTSAQKNPTAFYLCASYTGTGGTGELFFGEGSRLTVL.

The CDR3 DNA reads TGCAGTGCTAGAGTAGGGGGACAGGGTTACAATGAGCAGTTCTTC. Amino acids: CSARVGGQGYNEQFF. The chain carries TRBV20-1 and TRBJ2-1; TRBD1 aligns across 9 bases. Germline V CDR1 and CDR2: DFQATT, SNEGSKA (reference sequence). V lost 1 base and J lost 4; bases outside the gene matches: 5. CDR3 length equals 15 residues.

This clonotype was counted at least ten times. The chain combines TRBV5-6 with TRBJ1-1, with D unresolved. The V gene lost 4 bases and the J gene lost 0 bases, with 10 bases spanning the gap. From germline, CDR1 is SGHDT and CDR2 YYEEEE. CDR3 length: 14 residues. The CDR3 DNA reads TGTGCCAGCAGCCCTCCCGTTGTGAACACTGAAGCTTTCTTT. Its translation: CASSPPVVNTEAFF.

About this clonotype: This may be a read error: a much more frequent sequence differs by one nucleotide. J is TRBJ2-6 and V is TRBV5-1; 8 positions match TRBD2. The CDR3 covers 17 residues. CDR1 SGHRS and CDR2 YFSETQ come from the germline V gene. The CDR3 reads CDSSYPGGASGANVLTF. In nucleotides, the CDR3 is TGCGACAGCAGCTATCCCGGGGGGGCTTCCGGGGCCAACGTCCTGACTTTC.

The chain recombines TRBV12-3 or TRBV12-4 with TRBJ2-7; D may be TRBD1 (6 bases). The CDR3 totals 14 residues. Trimming removed 5 bases at V and 0 bases at J, with 11 bases between. For the CDR3, the DNA is TGTGCCAGCAGTCAAACAGGGAGCTCCTACGAGCAGTACTTC. Protein: CASSQTGSSYEQYF.

This clonotype was seen at least ten times. This chain connects TRBV9 to TRBJ2-2, with TRBD2 matching 10 bases. The V gene end was trimmed by 4 bases and the J gene end by 4 bases; junction bases not matched to a gene: 4. Germline V gives CDR1 SGDLS, CDR2 YYNGEE. The CDR3 runs to 15 residues. For the CDR3, the DNA is TGTGCCAGCAGCCTAGCGGGGGCGATCACCGGGGAGCTGTTTTTT. It encodes CASSLAGAITGELFF. The variable domain in full, with the rest retrieved from reference TRBV9 and TRBJ2-2, is DSGVTQTPKHLITATGQRVTLRCSPRSGDLSVYWYQQSLDQGLQFLIQYYNGEERAKGNILERFSAQQFPDLHSELNLSSLELGDSALYFCASSLAGAITGELFFGEGSRLTVL.

This clonotype was detected a few times. The gene calls are TRBV4-1 and TRBJ1-6; 9 positions match TRBD1. The V gene's germline CDR1 is MGHRA and CDR2 YSYEKL. The CDR3 is 17 residues long. Losses at the gene ends were 1 base for V and 7 bases for J; bases not matched to a gene: 8. This chain's CDR3 is CASSQVGAGTGNSPLHF. The CDR3 region has the DNA TGCGCCAGCAGCCAAGTGGGAGCCGGGACAGGGAATTCACCCCTCCACTTT.

There are many counts of this clonotype. V usage is TRBV28 and J usage is TRBJ2-5; 9 nucleotides agree with TRBD2. The junction had 17 bases not matched to a gene; V was cut back by 1 base and J by 5 bases. CDR3 size: 19 residues. The V gene's germline CDR1 is MDHEN and CDR2 SYDVKM. CDR3 DNA sequence: TGTGCCAGCAGTTTATCCTGGCTAGCGGGATTTTCTCTCCGGGAGACCCAGTACTTC. It codes for CASSLSWLAGFSLRETQYF.

V gene TRBV11-2 combines with J gene TRBJ2-7, with 11 bases that match TRBD1. The CDR3 runs 15 residues. V lost 0 bases, J lost 3 bases, and 1 base stayed unmatched. The germline V gene encodes CDR1 SGHAT and CDR2 FQNNGV. CDR3 sequence (DNA): TGTGCCAGCAGCTTAGAAGGGACAGGGGGCTACGAGCAGTACTTC. Residues: CASSLEGTGGYEQYF.

The chain uses TRBV24-1 and TRBJ2-5, with D possibly being TRBD2 (7 bases). In germline, CDR1 is KGHDR, CDR2 SFDVKD. CDR3 size: 14 residues. Trimming pared 9 bases from V and 5 bases from J, leaving 18 bases between. CDR3 protein: CATLVGGAWETQYF. The CDR3 DNA sequence: TGTGCCACCTTAGTAGGGGGGGCCTGGGAGACCCAGTACTTC.

In its sample, this clonotype was seen a few times. The V gene is TRBV6-5, the J gene TRBJ2-7; D may be TRBD1 or TRBD2 (6 bases each). In germline, CDR1 is MNHEY, CDR2 SVGAGI. The V and J ends lost 3 bases and 2 bases respectively, with 14 bases between them. The CDR3 runs 15 residues. The CDR3 DNA follows: TGTGCCAGCAGTTATGGATGGGGGGCCCCCTACGAGCAGTACTTC. As protein: CASSYGWGAPYEQYF.

At least ten counts were recorded for this clonotype. The genes are TRBV5-1 and TRBJ2-7; a possible D gene is TRBD1 (6 bases). The germline CDR1 and CDR2 sequences are SGHRS and YFSETQ. Trimming cost V 2 bases and J 0 bases, with 15 bases left between them. The CDR3 length is 16 residues. CDR3 nucleotides: TGCGCCAGCAGCTTCGGTGACAGGACCTACTCCTACGAGCAGTACTTC. This gives the protein CASSFGDRTYSYEQYF.